This T cell receptor (beta chain) was sequenced in a study of Graves' ophthalmopathy and Graves' hyperthyroidism. Study outcomes and limitations: Blood contained most expanded thyroid clonotypes exceeding 0.001 frequency.

CDR3 regions of TCR beta were amplified from RNA transcripts. HTBI-primed RT-PCR formed the first round, and a multiplex PCR formed the second. TCRdb fed the multiplex PCR reads into MiXCR, producing one record per CDR3 protein. The sample consists of 400,000 or so distinct CDR3 sequences, approximately 15% of them appearing once. The CDR3 runs to 14 residues. Per the germline V gene, CDR1 is SNHLY and CDR2 is FYNNEI. The V and J ends lost 3 bases and 3 bases, in that order; junction bases with no gene match: 4. Many counts were recorded for this clonotype. Its cognate antigen is unknown. Enrolled hyperthyroidism patients had a new diagnosis, a duration under 2 months, and an age of 18 to 65. Fresh peripheral blood (more than 9.5 ml) yielded the PBMCs.

The sequence was collected from a woman aged 18-29 years with stable Graves' hyperthyroidism. The sample comprised peripheral blood. V and J are TRBV2 and TRBJ2-7, with TRBD2 identical over 8 bases. CDR3 nucleotide sequence: TGTGCCAGCAGTGAGACTAGCGCCAACTACGAGCAGTACTTC. Its translation is CASSETSANYEQYF.